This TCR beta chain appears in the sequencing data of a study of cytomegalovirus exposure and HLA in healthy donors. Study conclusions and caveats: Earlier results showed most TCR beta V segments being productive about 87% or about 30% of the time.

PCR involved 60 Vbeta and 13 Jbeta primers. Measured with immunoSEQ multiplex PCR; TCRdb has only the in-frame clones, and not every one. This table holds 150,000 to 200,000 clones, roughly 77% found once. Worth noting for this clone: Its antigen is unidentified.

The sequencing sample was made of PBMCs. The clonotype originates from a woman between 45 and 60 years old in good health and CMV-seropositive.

The CDR3 region is CASSLGGDSNQPQHF. DNA for the CDR3: TGTGCCAGCAGCTTAGGCGGGGATAGCAATCAGCCCCAGCATTTT. The chain combines TRBV11-2 with TRBJ1-5; D ambiguous. This CDR3 is 15 amino acids long. Trimming stripped 1 base from V and 0 bases from J, with 7 bases between. The germline gives CDR1 SGHAT, CDR2 FQNNGV.